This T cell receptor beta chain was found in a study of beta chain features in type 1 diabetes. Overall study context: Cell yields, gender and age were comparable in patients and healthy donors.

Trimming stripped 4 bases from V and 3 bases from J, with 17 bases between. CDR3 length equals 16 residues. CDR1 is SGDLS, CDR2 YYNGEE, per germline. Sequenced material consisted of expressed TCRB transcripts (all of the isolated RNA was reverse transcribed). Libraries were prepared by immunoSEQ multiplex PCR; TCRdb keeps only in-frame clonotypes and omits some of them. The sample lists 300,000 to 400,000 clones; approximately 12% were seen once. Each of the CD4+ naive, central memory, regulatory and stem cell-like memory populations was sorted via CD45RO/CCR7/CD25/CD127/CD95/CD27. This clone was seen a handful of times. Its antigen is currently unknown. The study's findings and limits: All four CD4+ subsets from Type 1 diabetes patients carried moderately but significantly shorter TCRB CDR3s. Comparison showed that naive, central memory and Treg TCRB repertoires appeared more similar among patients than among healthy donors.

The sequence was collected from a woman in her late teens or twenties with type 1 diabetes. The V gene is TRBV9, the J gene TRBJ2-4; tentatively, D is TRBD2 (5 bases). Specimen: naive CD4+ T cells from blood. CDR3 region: CASSPPPSGGKNIQYF. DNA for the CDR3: TGTGCCAGCAGCCCCCCCCCTAGTGGAGGCAAAAACATTCAGTACTTC.